This T cell receptor beta chain originates from a study of CD8 T cells in Susac syndrome. The authors carried out high-throughput sequencing of TCR beta. They applied it to CD8+ and CD4+ T cells obtained from blood. With random hexamers, reverse transcription was performed on roughly 0.5 to 1 ug of RNA. With immunoSEQ multiplex PCR, TCR beta CDR3 was amplified across 54 Vbeta and 13 Jbeta. TCRdb ran MiXCR on the immunoSEQ multiplex PCR reads and lists one entry per CDR3 protein. The sample shows about 140,000 distinct CDR3 sequences, roughly 94% of them seen only once. This CDR3 contains 11 residues. V lost 4 bases, J lost 11 bases, and 14 bases lay in between. From germline, CDR1 is SQVTM and CDR2 ANQGSEA.

The chain uses TRBV29-1 and TRBJ1-1; the D is unclear. The receptor's source is a human donor in good health. The material sequenced was CD4+ T cells from PBMCs. The CDR3 DNA reads TGCAGCGTTGTAGCGGGAACCGTGGCTTTCTTT. It codes for CSVVAGTVAFF.